This is a list of T cell receptor beta chains from one sample in a study of cytomegalovirus exposure and HLA in healthy donors. Repertoires were generated with immunoSEQ multiplex PCR, while TCRdb's copy carries only in-frame clones and drops some. The repertoire has about 200,000 clones, around four fifths of them found once; the top ten carry around 5.4%. Sequencing input: PBMCs. The receptors shown here come from a woman younger than 35 in good health and CMV-seronegative. CDR3s include the opening cysteine and the closing phenylalanine or tryptophan. D genes are given only for firm matches. Some rows have no size entry. The others give once, few or many, or a class for an expanded clone.

CDR3nt	CDR3aa	v_gene	j_gene	abundance	d_gene
TGTGCCAGCAGTGAATACGTCGCCGTAGATCTGAACACTGAAGCTTTCTTT	CASSEYVAVDLNTEAFF	TRBV25-1	TRBJ1-1	NA	NA
TGTGCCAGCAGCTTAAATCCAGGTGCAAATACGCAGTATTTT	CASSLNPGANTQYF	TRBV7-3	TRBJ2-3	NA	NA
TGTGCCAGCAGGGTACAGGGGGCGGAAGGCTACACCTTC	CASRVQGAEGYTF	TRBV2	TRBJ1-2	few	TRBD1
TGTGCCAGCTCACCCCAGGACGGGGGGGAGCTGTTTTTT	CASSPQDGGELFF	TRBV18	TRBJ2-2	few	NA
TGTGCCAGCAGGATGAGGGAAAATGAAGCTTTCTTT	CASRMRENEAFF	TRBV28	TRBJ1-1	NA	NA
TGTGCCAGCAGCGCTCGGCGGGACAGGGACCATGGCTACACCTTC	CASSARRDRDHGYTF	TRBV7-8	TRBJ1-2	NA	TRBD1
TGCGCCAGCAGCTTGGCCGCATCCTACGAGCAGTACTTC	CASSLAASYEQYF	TRBV5-1	TRBJ2-7	NA	NA
TGTGCCAGCAGCCCACGGGGTGGTTCTAACTATGGCTACACCTTC	CASSPRGGSNYGYTF	TRBV6-4	TRBJ1-2	NA	NA
TGTGCCACCAGCAGAGAAAGGGCTCCCTACGAGCAGTACTTC	CATSRERAPYEQYF	TRBV15	TRBJ2-7	once	NA
TGTGCCAGCAGCGCACAGGTTAGCAAAGACGAGCAGTACTTC	CASSAQVSKDEQYF	TRBV9	TRBJ2-7	NA	NA
TGTGCCAGTAGGACAGCCTACGAGCAGTACTTC	CASRTAYEQYF	TRBV28	TRBJ2-7	NA	NA
TGTGCCAGCAGCTCGCTCCCCGGGACAGGTTCCACCGGGGAGCTGTTTTTT	CASSSLPGTGSTGELFF	TRBV7-3	TRBJ2-2	NA	TRBD1
TGTGCCAGCAGCCCGATCTGGGGGAGCGGGGGGCTAATCTTCAATGAGCAGTTCTTC	CASSPIWGSGGLIFNEQFF	TRBV11-1	TRBJ2-1	NA	TRBD2
TGTGCCAGCAGTTACACCCAAACTAATGAAAAACTGTTTTTT	CASSYTQTNEKLFF	TRBV2	TRBJ1-4	NA	NA
TGCGCCAGCAGCTTGGTGGGACAGACGAGCTCCTATAATTCACCCCTCCACTTT	CASSLVGQTSSYNSPLHF	TRBV5-1	TRBJ1-6	NA	TRBD1
TGTGCCAGCAGGTACCGGGACCGCGGCTACACCTTC	CASRYRDRGYTF	TRBV28	TRBJ1-2	NA	NA
TGTGCCGGCGGGAGGGCATACGAGCAGTACTTC	CAGGRAYEQYF	TRBV30	TRBJ2-7	NA	TRBD2